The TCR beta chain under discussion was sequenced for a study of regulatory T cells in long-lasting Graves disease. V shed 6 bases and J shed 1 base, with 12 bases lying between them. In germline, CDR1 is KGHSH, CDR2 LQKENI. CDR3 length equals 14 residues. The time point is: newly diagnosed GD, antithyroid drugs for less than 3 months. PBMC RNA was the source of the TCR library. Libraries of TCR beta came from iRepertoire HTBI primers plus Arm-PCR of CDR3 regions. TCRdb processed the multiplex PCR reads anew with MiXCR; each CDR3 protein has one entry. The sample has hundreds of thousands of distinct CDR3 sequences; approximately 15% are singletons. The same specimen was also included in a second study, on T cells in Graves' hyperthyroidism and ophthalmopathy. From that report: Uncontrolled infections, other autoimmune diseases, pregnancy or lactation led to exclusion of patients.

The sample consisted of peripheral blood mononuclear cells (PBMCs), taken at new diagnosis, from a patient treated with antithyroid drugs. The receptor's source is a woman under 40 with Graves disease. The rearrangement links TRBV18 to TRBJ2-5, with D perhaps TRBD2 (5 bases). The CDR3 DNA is TGTGCCAGCTCCCAGAACAGCGGCCAAGAGACCCAGTACTTC. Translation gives CASSQNSGQETQYF.